This TCR beta chain was sequenced for a study of response to subunit inactivated influenza vaccine. From the RT-PCR reads, TCRdb called clonotypes with MiXCR, one entry per CDR3 protein. Altogether roughly 620,000 distinct CDR3 sequences are present, approximately 11% being singletons, with the ten largest covering approximately 10%. Germline values: CDR1 SGHRS, CDR2 YFSETQ. V lost 4 bases, J lost 0 bases, and 6 bases stayed unmatched. The CDR3 is made up of 18 amino acids. This same sample was also part of a study on T cells expressing NK-cell markers. That work adds: Making the TCR beta cDNA relied on 5'RACE template switching with UMIs. For several experiments, T cell sorting was restricted to the alpha-beta TCR population by means of an anti-gamma-delta TCR antibody.

This clonotype originated in a man aged 50-60 years who received an inactivated influenza vaccine. This chain uses TRBV5-1 with TRBJ2-2, with 13 nucleotides matching TRBD2. Material: PBMCs from blood, obtained on the day of vaccination. CDR3 loop: CASSTGLAGVTNTGELFF. The CDR3 coding sequence is TGCGCCAGCAGCACCGGACTAGCGGGGGTGACGAACACCGGGGAGCTGTTTTTT.